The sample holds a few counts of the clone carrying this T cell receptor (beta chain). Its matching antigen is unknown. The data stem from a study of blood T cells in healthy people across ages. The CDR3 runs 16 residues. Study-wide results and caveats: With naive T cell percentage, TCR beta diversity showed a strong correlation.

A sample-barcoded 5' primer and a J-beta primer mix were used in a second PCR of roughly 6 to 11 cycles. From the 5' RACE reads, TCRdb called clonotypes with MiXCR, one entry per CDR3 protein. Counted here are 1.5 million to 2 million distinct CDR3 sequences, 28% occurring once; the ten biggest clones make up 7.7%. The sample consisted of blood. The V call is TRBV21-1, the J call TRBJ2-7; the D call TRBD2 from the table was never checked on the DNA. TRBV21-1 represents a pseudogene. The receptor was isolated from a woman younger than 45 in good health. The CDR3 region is CASNGGGTLLTYEQYF. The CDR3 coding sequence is TGTGCCAGCAACGGGGGAGGGACTCTTCTTACCTACGAGCAGTACTTC.